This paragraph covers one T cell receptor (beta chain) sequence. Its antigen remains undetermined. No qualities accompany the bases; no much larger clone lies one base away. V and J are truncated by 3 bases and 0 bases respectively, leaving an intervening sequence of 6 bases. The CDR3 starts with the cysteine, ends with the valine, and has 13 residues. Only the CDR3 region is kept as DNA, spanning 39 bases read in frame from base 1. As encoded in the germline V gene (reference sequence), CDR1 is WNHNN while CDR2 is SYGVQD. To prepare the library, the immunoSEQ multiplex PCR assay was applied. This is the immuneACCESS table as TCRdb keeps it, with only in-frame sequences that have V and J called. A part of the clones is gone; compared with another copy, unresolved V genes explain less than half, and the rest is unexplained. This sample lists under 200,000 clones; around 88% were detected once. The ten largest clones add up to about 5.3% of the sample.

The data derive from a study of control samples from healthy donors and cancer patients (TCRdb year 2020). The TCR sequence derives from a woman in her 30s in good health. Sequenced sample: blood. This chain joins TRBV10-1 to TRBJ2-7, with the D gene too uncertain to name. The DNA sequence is TGCGCCAGCAGTGACAGTGACTCCTACGAGCAGTACGTC. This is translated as CASSDSDSYEQYV.